The 3 T cell receptor beta chains listed next were all sequenced from one sample in a study of Ad26.COV2.S vaccination and SARS-CoV-2 variants. The treatment is: some 20 received Ad26.COV2.S at low or high dose, single or two shots; several received placebo; per-sample allocation not given. Repertoires come from day 63 after the first vaccine or placebo injection. Assay used: immunoSEQ multiplex PCR; TCRdb lists only in-frame clones, some missing. The table shows 380,000 or so clones, with around 89% occurring only once. Sequencing was performed on peripheral blood, taken in a trial of Ad26.COV2.S vaccine versus placebo. These receptors were taken from a person between 18 and 60 years old who received the Ad26.COV2.S COVID-19 vaccine or a placebo.

The chain is built from TRBV11-2 and TRBJ2-1; 10 bases fit TRBD2. V shed 9 bases and J 4 bases; nucleotides not matched to a gene: 9. The CDR3 totals 15 residues. Germline CDR1 SGHAT, CDR2 FQNNGV. CDR3 sequence reads: CASARSGGDYNEQFF. The CDR3 nucleotides are TGTGCCAGTGCTCGAAGCGGGGGGGATTACAATGAGCAGTTCTTC.

The rearrangement links TRBV4-1 to TRBJ2-3; 9 bases line up with TRBD1. This CDR3 contains 15 residues. Germline assignment: CDR1 MGHRA and CDR2 YSYEKL. V gave up 2 bases and J gave up 3 bases; unmatched junction bases: 3. The CDR3: CASSQPTGGTDTQYF. The CDR3 DNA sequence: TGCGCCAGCAGCCAACCGACAGGGGGGACAGATACGCAGTATTTT.

The J gene is TRBJ1-4, the V gene TRBV5-1; the match to TRBD1 covers 8 bases. CDR3 length: 13 amino acids. The germline CDR1 and CDR2 sequences are SGHRS and YFSETQ. J was trimmed by 7 bases and V by 5 bases; bases with no gene match: 4. In DNA form, the CDR3 reads TGCGCCAGCAGAGAACAGGGGGGTGAAAAACTGTTTTTT. Translating gives CASREQGGEKLFF.